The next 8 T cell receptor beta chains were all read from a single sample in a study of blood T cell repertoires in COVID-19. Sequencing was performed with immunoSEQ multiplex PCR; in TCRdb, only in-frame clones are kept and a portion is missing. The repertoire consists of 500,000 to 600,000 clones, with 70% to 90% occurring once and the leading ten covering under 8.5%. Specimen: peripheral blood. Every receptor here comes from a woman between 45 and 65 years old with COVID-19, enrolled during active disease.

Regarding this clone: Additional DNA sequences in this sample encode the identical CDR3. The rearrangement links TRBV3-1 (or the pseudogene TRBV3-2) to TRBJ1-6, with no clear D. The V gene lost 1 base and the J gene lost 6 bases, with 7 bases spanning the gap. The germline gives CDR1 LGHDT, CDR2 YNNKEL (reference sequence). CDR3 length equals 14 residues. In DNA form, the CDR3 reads TGTGCCAGCAGCCAAGTAGTTGGTAATTCACCCCTCCACTTT. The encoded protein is CASSQVVGNSPLHF.

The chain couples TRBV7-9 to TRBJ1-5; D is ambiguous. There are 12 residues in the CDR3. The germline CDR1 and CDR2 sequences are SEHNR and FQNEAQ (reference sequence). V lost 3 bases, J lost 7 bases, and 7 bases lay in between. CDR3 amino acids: CASSFLGQPQHF. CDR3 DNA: TGTGCCAGCAGCTTTCTCGGGCAGCCCCAGCATTTT.

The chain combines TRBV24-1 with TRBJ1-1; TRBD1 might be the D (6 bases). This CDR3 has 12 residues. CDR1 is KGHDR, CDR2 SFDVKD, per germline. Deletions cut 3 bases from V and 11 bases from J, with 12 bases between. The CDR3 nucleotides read TGTGCCACCAGTGATGGGGGGGGGCTCGCTTTCTTT. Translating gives CATSDGGGLAFF.

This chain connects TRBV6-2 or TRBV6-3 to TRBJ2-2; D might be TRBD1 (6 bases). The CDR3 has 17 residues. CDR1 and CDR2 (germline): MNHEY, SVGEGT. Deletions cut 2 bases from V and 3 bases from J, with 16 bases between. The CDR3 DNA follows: TGTGCCAGCAGTTACAGATCAGCGAAGGGGGACACCGGGGAGCTGTTTTTT. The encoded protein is CASSYRSAKGDTGELFF.

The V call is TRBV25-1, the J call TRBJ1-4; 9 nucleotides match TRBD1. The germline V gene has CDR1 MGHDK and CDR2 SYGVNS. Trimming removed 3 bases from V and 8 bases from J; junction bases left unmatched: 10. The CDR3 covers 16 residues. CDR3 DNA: TGTGCCAGCAGTGACCCCTCCCGGGACAGGGACGAAAAACTGTTTTTT. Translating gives CASSDPSRDRDEKLFF.

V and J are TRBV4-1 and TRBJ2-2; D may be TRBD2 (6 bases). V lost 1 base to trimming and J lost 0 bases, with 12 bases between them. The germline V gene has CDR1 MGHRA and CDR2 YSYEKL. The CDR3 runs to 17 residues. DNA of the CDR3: TGCGCCAGCAGCCAAGTTCGGCTAGCGACGAACACCGGGGAGCTGTTTTTT. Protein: CASSQVRLATNTGELFF.

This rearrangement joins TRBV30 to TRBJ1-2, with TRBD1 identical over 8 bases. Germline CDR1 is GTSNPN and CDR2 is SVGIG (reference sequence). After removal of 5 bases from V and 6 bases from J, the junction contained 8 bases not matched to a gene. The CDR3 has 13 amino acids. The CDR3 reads CAWVVQGANGYTF. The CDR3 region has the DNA TGTGCCTGGGTGGTCCAGGGGGCCAATGGCTACACCTTC.

Here the CDR3 reads CASSSTWTGELFF. The DNA of the CDR3 is TGTGCCAGCAGCTCGACATGGACCGGGGAGCTGTTTTTT. V and J are TRBV7-8 and TRBJ2-2; D ambiguous. Trimming took off 4 bases at V and 5 bases at J, with 8 bases between the two ends. This CDR3 region has 13 residues. CDR1 and CDR2 from the germline V gene are SGHVS and FQNEAQ.